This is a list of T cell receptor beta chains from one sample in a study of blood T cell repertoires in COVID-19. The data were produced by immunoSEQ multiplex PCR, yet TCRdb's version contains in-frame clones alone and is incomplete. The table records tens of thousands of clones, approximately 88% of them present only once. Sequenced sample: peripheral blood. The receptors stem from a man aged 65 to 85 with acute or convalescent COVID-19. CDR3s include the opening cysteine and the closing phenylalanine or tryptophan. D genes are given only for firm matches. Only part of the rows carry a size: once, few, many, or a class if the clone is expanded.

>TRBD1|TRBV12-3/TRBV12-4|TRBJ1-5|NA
TGTGCCAGCAGGTCGACAGGGGACCAGCCCCAGCATTTT
CASRSTGDQPQHF
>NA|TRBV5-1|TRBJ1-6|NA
TGCGCCAGCAGCTTGGGACATCCTAATTCACCCCTCCACTTT
CASSLGHPNSPLHF
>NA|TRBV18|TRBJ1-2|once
TGTGCCAGCTCACCGACAAGTGGCGGGGATGATGGCTACACCTTC
CASSPTSGGDDGYTF
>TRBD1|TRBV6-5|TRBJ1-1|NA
TGTGCCAGCAGTTACGCAGGGGGCGCAATGAACGCTTTCTTT
CASSYAGGAMNAFF
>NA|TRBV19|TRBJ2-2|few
TGTGCCAGTAGTGGAGGGGGCTTCCGAACCGGGGAGCTGTTTTTT
CASSGGGFRTGELFF
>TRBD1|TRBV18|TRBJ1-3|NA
TGTGCCAGCTCACCGGGGACAGGGCAAGGAAACACCATATATTTT
CASSPGTGQGNTIYF
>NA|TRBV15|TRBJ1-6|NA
TGTGCCACCAGCACAGGGGTAAATTCACCCCTCCACTTT
CATSTGVNSPLHF
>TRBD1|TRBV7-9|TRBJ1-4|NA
TGTGCCAGCAGCTTGGGACAGGATAATGAAAAACTGTTTTTT
CASSLGQDNEKLFF
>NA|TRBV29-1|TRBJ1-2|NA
TGCAGCGTTGAGAAGGGGGACCATGGCTACACCTTC
CSVEKGDHGYTF
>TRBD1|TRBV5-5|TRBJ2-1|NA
TGTGCCAGCAGCTTCCCGGGACAGGGGGCGGACAATGAGCAGTTCTTC
CASSFPGQGADNEQFF
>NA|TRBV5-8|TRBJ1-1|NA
TGTGCCAGCAGCTTGCAAATGGCAGCTGAAGCTTTCTTT
CASSLQMAAEAFF
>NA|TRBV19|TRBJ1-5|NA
TGTGCCAGTAATCGGAACTACGGCAATCAGCCCCAGCATTTT
CASNRNYGNQPQHF
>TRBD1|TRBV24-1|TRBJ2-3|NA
TGTGCCACCAGGGGACAGGGGTTACGAGATACGCAGTATTTT
CATRGQGLRDTQYF
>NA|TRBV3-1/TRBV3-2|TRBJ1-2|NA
TGTGCCAGCAGCCAAGGTGGAGGGTACGATGGCTACACCTTC
CASSQGGGYDGYTF
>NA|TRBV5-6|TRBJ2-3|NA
TGTGCCAGCAGCTTGGACAGGGCCCGATTCACAGATACGCAGTATTTT
CASSLDRARFTDTQYF
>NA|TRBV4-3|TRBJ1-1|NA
TGCGCCAGCAGCCCGGGGAGGACGGGCACTGAAGCTTTCTTT
CASSPGRTGTEAFF
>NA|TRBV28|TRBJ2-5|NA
TGTGCCAGCAGCGAACAGGGAAGGAAAGAGACCCAGTACTTC
CASSEQGRKETQYF
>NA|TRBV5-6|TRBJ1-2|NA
TGTGCCAGCAGCTTGTCTCAGGGCCAAAACTATGGCTACACCTTC
CASSLSQGQNYGYTF
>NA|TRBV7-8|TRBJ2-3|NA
TGTGCCAGCAGCACCTACGGAATGAGGAGCACAGATACGCAGTATTTT
CASSTYGMRSTDTQYF
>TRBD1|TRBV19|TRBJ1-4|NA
TGTGCCAGTAGTGTGACAGGGTGGTCTAATGAAAAACTGTTTTTT
CASSVTGWSNEKLFF
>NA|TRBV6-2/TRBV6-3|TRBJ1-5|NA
TGTGCCAGCAGTTCCGCGGGGGGAAATCAGCCCCAGCATTTT
CASSSAGGNQPQHF
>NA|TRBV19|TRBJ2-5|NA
TGTGCCAGTAGTGCCAGCCAAGAGACCCAGTACTTC
CASSASQETQYF
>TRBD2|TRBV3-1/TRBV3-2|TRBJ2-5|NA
TGTGCCAGCAGCCCCCTAGCGGGAGGGTGGATCCAGACCCAGTACTTC
CASSPLAGGWIQTQYF
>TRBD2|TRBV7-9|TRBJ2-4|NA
TGTGCCAGCAGCCCGGGAGCGGGGGGGCTTATAGCCAAAAACATTCAGTACTTC
CASSPGAGGLIAKNIQYF
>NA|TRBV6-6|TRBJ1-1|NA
TGTGCCAGCAGTCCGGGAGGGAACACTGAAGCTTTCTTT
CASSPGGNTEAFF
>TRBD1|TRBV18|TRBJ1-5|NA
TGTGCCAGCTCACCCCGGGACAGCCGCAATCAGCCCCAGCATTTT
CASSPRDSRNQPQHF
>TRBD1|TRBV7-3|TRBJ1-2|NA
TGTGCCAGCAGCTTCCGGGACAGGGTAATTGGCTACACCTTC
CASSFRDRVIGYTF
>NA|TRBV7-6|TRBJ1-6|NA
TGTGCCAGCAGCTCCCAAGGGGAGGGGTATAATTCACCCCTCCACTTT
CASSSQGEGYNSPLHF
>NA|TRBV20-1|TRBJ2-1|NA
TGCAGTGCTAATTCCCCCCGTGAGCAGTTCTTC
CSANSPREQFF
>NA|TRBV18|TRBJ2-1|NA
TGTGCCAGCTCACCCCCCGGGGGGCAGCAGTTCTTC
CASSPPGGQQFF
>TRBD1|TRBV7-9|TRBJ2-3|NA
TGTGCCAGCAGCTTAGCCGGTCGTGCCAGGGGGCATCTCACAGATACGCAGTATTTT
CASSLAGRARGHLTDTQYF
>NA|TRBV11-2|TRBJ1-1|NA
TGTGCCAGCAGCTTGGGTCAGGGTATGGCGGTCCCTGAAGCTTTCTTT
CASSLGQGMAVPEAFF
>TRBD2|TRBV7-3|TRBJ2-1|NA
TGTGCCAGCAGCGCGCGGACTAGCGGGGGGGCCAATGAGCAGTTCTTC
CASSARTSGGANEQFF
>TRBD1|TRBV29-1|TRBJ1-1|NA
TGCAGCGCTCAGACAGGGCTGAACACTGAAGCTTTCTTT
CSAQTGLNTEAFF
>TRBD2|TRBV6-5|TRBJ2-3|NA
TGTGCCAGCAGCCTAGCGGACTACACAGATACGCAGTATTTT
CASSLADYTDTQYF
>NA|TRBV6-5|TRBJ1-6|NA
TGTGCCAGCAGCCTTTTCGGTACGACTTCAACCCTCCACTTT
CASSLFGTTSTLHF
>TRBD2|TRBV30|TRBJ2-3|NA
TGTGCCTGGAGTTGGACTAGCGGGTTATCAGATACGCAGTATTTT
CAWSWTSGLSDTQYF
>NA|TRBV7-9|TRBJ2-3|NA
TGTGCCAGCAGCGTCCGGACTGACATGTCCGATACGCAGTATTTT
CASSVRTDMSDTQYF
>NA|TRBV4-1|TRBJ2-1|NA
TGCGCCAGCAGCCTAGACGGAGGGAGGACCCCGAGCTCCTACAATGAGCAGTTCTTC
CASSLDGGRTPSSYNEQFF
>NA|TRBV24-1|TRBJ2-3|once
TGTGCCACCCAGGGGGGCGGGTACACAGATACGCAGTATTTT
CATQGGGYTDTQYF
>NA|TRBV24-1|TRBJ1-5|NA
TGTGCCACCAGTGAGGTTAAGGGGGATGGCAATCAGCCCCAGCATTTT
CATSEVKGDGNQPQHF
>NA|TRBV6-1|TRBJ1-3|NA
TGTGCCAGCAGTGAACACCCAGGGCTTGATGGAAACACCATATATTTT
CASSEHPGLDGNTIYF
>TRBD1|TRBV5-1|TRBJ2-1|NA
TGCGCCAGCAGTTTTACAGGGGGCTCCTACAATGAGCAGTTCTTC
CASSFTGGSYNEQFF
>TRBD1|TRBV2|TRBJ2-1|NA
TGTGCCAGCAGCCGGGACAGGGCCCTAAATGAGCAGTTCTTC
CASSRDRALNEQFF
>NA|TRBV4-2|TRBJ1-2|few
TGTGCCAGCAGCCAAGATAGGAGATCAGGGGCAAACTATGGCTACACCTTC
CASSQDRRSGANYGYTF
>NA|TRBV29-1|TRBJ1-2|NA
TGCAGCGCCTCCGGGACTTTCAGTGGATATGGCTACACCTTC
CSASGTFSGYGYTF
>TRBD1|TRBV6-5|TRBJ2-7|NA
TGTGCCAGCAACCGACAGGGGATGGGCTACGAGCAGTACTTC
CASNRQGMGYEQYF
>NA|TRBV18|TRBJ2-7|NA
TGTGCCAGCTCACCTCCAAGTAAGCGAGACGCGGAGCAGTACTTC
CASSPPSKRDAEQYF
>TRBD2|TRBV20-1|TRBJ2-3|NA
TGCAGTGCGGGAGGGACAGATACGCAGTATTTT
CSAGGTDTQYF
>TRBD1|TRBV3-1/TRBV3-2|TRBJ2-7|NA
TGTGCCAGCAGCCTTTTTAACCCGAGGACAGGGGCCGAGCAGTACTTC
CASSLFNPRTGAEQYF
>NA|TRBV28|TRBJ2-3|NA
TGTGCCAGCAGTATCTTCACAGATACGCAGTATTTT
CASSIFTDTQYF
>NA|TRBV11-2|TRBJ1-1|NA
TGTGCCAGCAGCGAGGGGGATATAGCTTTCTTT
CASSEGDIAFF